A single sample is the source of the 18 T cell receptor beta chains below, sequenced in a study of naive and memory T cell subsets. Both TRBC1 and TRBC2 were covered by a beta constant-region primer of two equimolar oligonucleotides. From the UMI-ligation and nested PCR reads, TCRdb called clonotypes with MiXCR, one entry per CDR3 protein. The data hold roughly 40,000 distinct CDR3 sequences, with 10% to 15% observed a single time. What was sequenced was effector memory CD4+ T cells from blood. This sample's subset: effector memory, CD45RA- CD27-. The receptors here all came from a human donor in good health.

The V call is TRBV20-1, the J call TRBJ1-3; tentatively, D is TRBD1 (5 bases). The V end was cut by 5 bases, the J end by 1 base, with 9 bases between. The CDR3 extends over 13 amino acids. CDR1 and CDR2 from the germline V gene are DFQATT and SNEGSKA (reference sequence). CDR3 in amino acids: CSAPSGSGNTIYF. As DNA, the CDR3 is TGCAGTGCTCCCTCAGGGTCTGGAAACACCATATATTTT.

The rearrangement links TRBV7-9 to TRBJ1-2, with unresolved D. CDR1 is SEHNR and CDR2 is FQNEAQ in the germline V gene (reference sequence). CDR3 size: 12 residues. Trimming took off 1 base at V and 7 bases at J, with 7 bases between the two ends. CDR3 bases: TGTGCCAGCAGCTTAGAGGTTCTTGGCTACACCTTC. It specifies CASSLEVLGYTF. Variable domain in full (rest from reference TRBV7-9 and TRBJ1-2): DTGVSQNPRHKITKRGQNVTFRCDPISEHNRLYWYRQTLGQGPEFLTYFQNEAQLEKSRLLSDRFSAERPKGSFSTLEIQRTEQGDSAMYLCASSLEVLGYTFGSGTRLTVV.

The chain employs TRBV20-1 and TRBJ2-3; 14 positions agree with TRBD2. The CDR3 runs 16 residues. J lost 2 bases, V lost 4 bases, and 5 bases had no gene match. Germline CDR1 is DFQATT and CDR2 is SNEGSKA (reference sequence). CDR3 bases: TGCAGTGCTACAGGACTAGCGGGAGGCCTCACAGATACGCAGTATTTT. Encoded protein: CSATGLAGGLTDTQYF.

This chain uses TRBV7-2 with TRBJ2-1, with 10 bases identical to TRBD2. CDR3 length: 16 residues. The germline CDR1 and CDR2 sequences are SGHTA and FQGNSA. The V segment lost 5 bases and the J segment 9 bases; nucleotides outside the gene matches: 13. Here the CDR3 reads CASSQGGLAQRGEQFF. The CDR3 DNA is TGTGCCAGCAGCCAAGGGGGACTAGCGCAACGAGGTGAGCAGTTCTTC.

Only a few counts were recorded for this clonotype. The chain combines TRBV7-3 with TRBJ2-1, with TRBD2 identical over 14 bases. Germline CDR1 reads SGHTA; CDR2 reads FQGTGA. V lost 4 bases, J lost 8 bases, and 13 bases stayed unmatched. CDR3 size: 18 residues. The CDR3 DNA is TGTGCCAGCAGCTCCCCCGGGACTAGCGGGAGTGGGTTCGATGAGCAGTTCTTC. Its protein product is CASSSPGTSGSGFDEQFF.

The chain joins TRBV6-6 to TRBJ2-5; 10 bases match TRBD2. After removal of 0 bases from V and 5 bases from J, the junction contained 9 bases not matched to a gene. This CDR3 has 17 amino acids. Per the germline V gene, CDR1 is MNHNY and CDR2 is SVGAGI (reference sequence). This CDR3 is CASSYSSSGRAGETQYF. Here the CDR3 DNA reads TGTGCCAGCAGTTACTCGTCCAGCGGGAGGGCCGGGGAGACCCAGTACTTC.

The chain is built from TRBV28 and TRBJ2-7; TRBD1 or TRBD2 may be the D gene (5 bases each). Looked up from germline, CDR1 is MDHEN and CDR2 is SYDVKM. V lost 5 bases, J lost 7 bases, and 18 bases lay in between. This CDR3 is 14 amino acids long. CDR3 sequence (DNA): TGTGCCAGCAGTCCACCCGGGGACCGCCGGGAGCAGTACTTC. Protein: CASSPPGDRREQYF.

The rearrangement links TRBV18 to TRBJ1-1; D uncertain. The V gene's germline CDR1 is KGHSH and CDR2 LQKENI. This CDR3 has 15 amino acids. The V end was cut by 2 bases, the J end by 0 bases, with 10 bases between. CDR3: CASSPGVGMNTEAFF. The CDR3 coding sequence is TGTGCCAGCTCACCAGGGGTGGGGATGAACACTGAAGCTTTCTTT.

This clonotype was seen ten or more times. The chain has TRBV30 and TRBJ1-2; unclear D gene. Trimming cost V 5 bases and J 4 bases, with 23 bases left between them. The CDR3 contains 16 residues. Germline V lookup: CDR1 GTSNPN, CDR2 SVGIG (reference sequence). This CDR3 is CAWLRSGGPPVYGYTF. Written as DNA, the CDR3 is TGTGCCTGGCTCCGTTCCGGCGGCCCCCCTGTCTATGGCTACACCTTC.

The rearrangement uses TRBV12-3 or TRBV12-4 and TRBJ1-3; 10 bases line up with TRBD1. V was pared by 5 bases and J by 7 bases, with 8 bases of the junction left unmatched. The CDR3 has 15 residues. CDR3 nucleotides: TGTGCCAGCAGTCCAGGGGACAGGGGTGAGAACACCATATATTTT. Its protein is CASSPGDRGENTIYF.

J is TRBJ1-5 and V is TRBV19; 7 nucleotides agree with TRBD1. Germline V gene data show CDR1 as LNHDA and CDR2 as SQIVND (reference sequence). With V trimmed by 6 bases and J by 4 bases, 3 bases remained unmatched. The CDR3 is 13 residues long. The CDR3 DNA reads TGTGCCAGTAGACAGGGGTGGAATCAGCCCCAGCATTTT. Protein product: CASRQGWNQPQHF.

The sample holds a few counts of this clonotype. J is TRBJ2-1 and V is TRBV12-3 or TRBV12-4, with 13 bases identical to TRBD2. The CDR3 extends over 15 amino acids. The ends lost 4 bases at V and 4 bases at J; junction bases unmatched: 1. CDR3 region: CASSSGLAGYNEQFF. The CDR3 DNA reads TGTGCCAGCAGTTCGGGACTAGCGGGATACAATGAGCAGTTCTTC.

Only a few counts were recorded for this clonotype. V is TRBV4-3 and J is TRBJ1-2, with unresolved D. V was shortened by 0 bases and J by 3 bases, with 5 bases between the two germline ends. The CDR3 contains 13 residues. Germline lookup yields CDR1 LGHNA and CDR2 YSLEER. The CDR3 DNA reads TGCGCCAGCAGCCAAGATTTGCACTATGGCTACACCTTC. Its translation is CASSQDLHYGYTF.

This clonotype was picked up many times. This may be a read error: a much more frequent sequence differs by one nucleotide. The chain combines TRBV7-2 with TRBJ2-6, with 9 bases that match TRBD2. The V and J ends lost 5 bases and 2 bases, in that order; junction bases with no gene match: 7. Germline V gene lookup returns CDR1 SGHTA and CDR2 FQGNSA. The CDR3 has 17 residues. CDR3: CASSRLAGFAGANVLTF. CDR3 in DNA: TGTGCCAGCAGCCGGCTAGCGGGGTTCGCTGGGGCCAACGTCCTGACTTTC.

This chain connects TRBV7-9 to TRBJ2-1; D is perhaps TRBD2 (7 bases). Trimming shortened V by 5 bases and J by 8 bases, and 22 bases separated the two germline ends. CDR3 length: 16 amino acids. Germline CDR1 is SEHNR and CDR2 is FQNEAQ (reference sequence). CDR3 in amino acids: CASSPLGGGARDEQFF. The CDR3 nucleotides read TGTGCCAGCAGCCCCCTAGGGGGGGGGGCTAGAGATGAGCAGTTCTTC.

This clonotype was seen only a few times. The V call is TRBV2, the J call TRBJ1-5, with a possible D match to TRBD1 (6 bases). The CDR3 is 14 residues long. Trimming pared 1 base from V and 6 bases from J, leaving 10 bases between. Germline-derived CDR1 and CDR2 are SNHLY and FYNNEI. CDR3 protein: CASSEEGGSQPQHF. The CDR3 DNA sequence: TGTGCCAGCAGTGAAGAGGGGGGGAGTCAGCCCCAGCATTTT.

This clonotype was seen at least ten times. This chain connects TRBV27 to TRBJ2-1, with a weak D call TRBD2 (5 bases). Germline V gene data show CDR1 as MNHEY and CDR2 as SMNVEV (reference sequence). The CDR3 spans 12 residues. Trimming removed 11 bases at V and 0 bases at J, with 8 bases between. CDR3 nucleotides: TGTGCCGCTGGGAGCTCCTACAATGAGCAGTTCTTC. Protein sequence: CAAGSSYNEQFF.

This clonotype came up many times. The CDR3: CASSLTQGSTDTQYF. The CDR3, as DNA: TGTGCCAGCAGCCTTACTCAGGGTAGCACAGATACGCAGTATTTT. The chain has TRBV6-6 and TRBJ2-3; TRBD1 is a possible D gene (5 bases). Germline-derived CDR1 and CDR2 are MNHNY and SVGAGI (reference sequence). Trimming left V 6 bases short and J 0 bases short, with 13 bases between. This CDR3 is 15 amino acids long.